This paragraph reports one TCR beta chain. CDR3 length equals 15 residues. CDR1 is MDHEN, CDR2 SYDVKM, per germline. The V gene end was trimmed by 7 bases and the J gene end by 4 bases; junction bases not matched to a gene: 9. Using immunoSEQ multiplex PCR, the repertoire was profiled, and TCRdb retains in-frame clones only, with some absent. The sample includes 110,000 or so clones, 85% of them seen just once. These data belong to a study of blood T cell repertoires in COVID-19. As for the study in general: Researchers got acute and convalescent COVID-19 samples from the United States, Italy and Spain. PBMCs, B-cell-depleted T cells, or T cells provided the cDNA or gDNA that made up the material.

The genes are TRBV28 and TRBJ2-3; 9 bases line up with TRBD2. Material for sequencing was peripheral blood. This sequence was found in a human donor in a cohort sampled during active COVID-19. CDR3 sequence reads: CASNLGRGGADTQYF. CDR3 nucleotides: TGTGCCAGCAACCTGGGGCGGGGGGGCGCAGATACGCAGTATTTT. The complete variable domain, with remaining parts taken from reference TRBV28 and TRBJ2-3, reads DVKVTQSSRYLVKRTGEKVFLECVQDMDHENMFWYRQDPGLGLRLIYFSYDVKMKEKGDIPEGYSVSREKKERFSLILESASTNQTSMYLCASNLGRGGADTQYFGPGTRLTVL.